This T cell receptor (beta chain) was profiled in a study of shared clonotypes between healthy human individuals. General observations from the study: Against clonotypes common to all four donors, non-shared ones had lower generation probabilities.

The input for sorted-subset replicate PCRs was 200 to 250 ng DNA, some 28,000 T cell genomes. Profiled with immunoSEQ multiplex PCR; TCRdb holds only in-frame clones, not every one. Of over 150,000 clones listed, over 50% are singletons. Worth noting for this clone: Its antigen is unidentified.

Sequenced input: memory CD4+ T cells sorted from blood. Subset here: CD45RA-negative fraction. This TCR was recovered from a man between 25 and 39 years old in good health.

The CDR3 sequence is CASSYSGREYEQYF. Written as DNA, the CDR3 is TGTGCCAGCAGTTACTCTGGGCGGGAGTACGAGCAGTACTTC. V and J are TRBV6-6 and TRBJ2-7; 7 nucleotides match TRBD2. The V gene end was trimmed by 0 bases and the J gene end by 4 bases; junction bases not matched to a gene: 3. This CDR3 spans 14 amino acids. The V gene's germline CDR1 is MNHNY and CDR2 SVGAGI (reference sequence).